Included here is one T cell receptor (beta chain) sequence, with context. What it recognizes is unknown. The study reverse transcribed the entire isolated RNA, so it sequenced expressed TCRB transcripts. The table came from immunoSEQ multiplex PCR; TCRdb's copy has only in-frame clones and leaves some out. The top ten clones hold around 0.12% of a sample with around 650,000 clones, around 12% of them seen once. The CDR3 contains 13 residues. Germline lookup yields CDR1 SGHTA and CDR2 FQGNSA. Losses at the gene ends were 6 bases for V and 9 bases for J; bases not matched to a gene: 5. This sample is part of a study of beta chain features in type 1 diabetes. Study results and limitations: Type 1 diabetes patients had VDJ junctions that carried fewer insertions and more deletions. Moderate yet significant TCRB CDR3 shortening was seen in Type 1 diabetes patients in all four CD4+ subsets.

Isolation of CD4+ naive, central memory, regulatory and stem cell-like memory cells was achieved by sorting via CD45RO/CCR7/CD25/CD127/CD95/CD27. Material for sequencing was naive CD4+ T cells from blood. The chain recombines TRBV7-2 with TRBJ2-3, with TRBD1 matching 11 bases. The receptor was isolated from a man younger than 40 with type 1 diabetes. The CDR3, as DNA: TGTGCCAGCAGAGGACAGGGGGCGGACACGCAGTATTTT. Encoded protein: CASRGQGADTQYF.